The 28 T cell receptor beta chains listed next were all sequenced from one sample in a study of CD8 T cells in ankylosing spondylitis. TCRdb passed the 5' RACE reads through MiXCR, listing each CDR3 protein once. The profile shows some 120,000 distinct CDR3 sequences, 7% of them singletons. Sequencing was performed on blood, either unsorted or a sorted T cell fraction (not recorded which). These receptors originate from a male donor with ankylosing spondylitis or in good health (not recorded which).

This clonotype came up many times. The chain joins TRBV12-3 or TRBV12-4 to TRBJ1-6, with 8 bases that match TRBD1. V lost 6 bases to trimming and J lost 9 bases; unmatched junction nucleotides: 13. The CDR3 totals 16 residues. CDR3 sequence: CASSFSRQGLGSPLHF. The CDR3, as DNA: TGTGCCAGCAGCTTCTCGAGACAGGGGCTGGGTTCACCCCTCCACTTT.

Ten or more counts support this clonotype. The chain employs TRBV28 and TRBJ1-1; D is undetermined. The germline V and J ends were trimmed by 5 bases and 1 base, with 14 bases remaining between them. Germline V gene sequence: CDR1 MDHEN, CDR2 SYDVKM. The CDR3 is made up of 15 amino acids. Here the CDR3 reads CASSIRSNRNTEAFF. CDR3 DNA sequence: TGTGCCAGCAGTATCCGATCTAATCGGAACACTGAAGCTTTCTTT. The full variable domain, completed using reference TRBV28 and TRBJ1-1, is DVKVTQSSRYLVKRTGEKVFLECVQDMDHENMFWYRQDPGLGLRLIYFSYDVKMKEKGDIPEGYSVSREKKERFSLILESASTNQTSMYLCASSIRSNRNTEAFFGQGTRLTVV.

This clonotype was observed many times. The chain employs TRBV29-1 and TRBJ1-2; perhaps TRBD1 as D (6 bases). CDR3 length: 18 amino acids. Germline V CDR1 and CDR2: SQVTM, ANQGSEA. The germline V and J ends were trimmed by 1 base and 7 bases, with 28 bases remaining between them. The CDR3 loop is CSVEGSRSGPGVFSGYTF. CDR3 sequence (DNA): TGCAGCGTTGAAGGGTCCAGATCAGGCCCAGGGGTTTTTTCTGGCTACACCTTC.

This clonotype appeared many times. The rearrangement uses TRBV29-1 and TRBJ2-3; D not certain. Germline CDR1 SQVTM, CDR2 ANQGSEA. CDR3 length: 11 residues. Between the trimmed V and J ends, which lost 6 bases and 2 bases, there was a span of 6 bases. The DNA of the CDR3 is TGCAGCGTATTTTACACAGATACGCAGTATTTT. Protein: CSVFYTDTQYF.

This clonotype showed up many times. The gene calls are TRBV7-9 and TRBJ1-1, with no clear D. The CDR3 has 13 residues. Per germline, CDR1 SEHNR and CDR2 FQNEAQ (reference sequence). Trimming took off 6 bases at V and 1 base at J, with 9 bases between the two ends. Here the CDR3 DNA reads TGTGCCAGCAGAAAGAATGAGAACACTGAAGCTTTCTTT. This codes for CASRKNENTEAFF.

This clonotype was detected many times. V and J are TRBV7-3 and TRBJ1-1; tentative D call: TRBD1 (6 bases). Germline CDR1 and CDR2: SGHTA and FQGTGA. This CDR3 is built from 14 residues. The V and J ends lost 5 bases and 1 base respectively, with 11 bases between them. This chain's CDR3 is CASSPQTGNTEAFF. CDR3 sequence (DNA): TGTGCCAGCAGCCCCCAGACAGGGAACACTGAAGCTTTCTTT.

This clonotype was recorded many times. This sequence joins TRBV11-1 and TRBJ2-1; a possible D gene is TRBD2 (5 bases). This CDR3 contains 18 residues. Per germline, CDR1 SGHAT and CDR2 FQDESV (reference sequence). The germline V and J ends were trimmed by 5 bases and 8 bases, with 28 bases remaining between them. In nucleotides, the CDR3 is TGTGCCAGCAGCCCCAATTGGGAACGGGAACCTTACGTAGATGAGCAGTTCTTC. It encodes CASSPNWEREPYVDEQFF.

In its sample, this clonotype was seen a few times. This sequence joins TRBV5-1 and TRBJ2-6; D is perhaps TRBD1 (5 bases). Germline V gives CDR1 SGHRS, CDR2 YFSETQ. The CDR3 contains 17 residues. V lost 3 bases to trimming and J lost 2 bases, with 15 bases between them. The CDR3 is CASSWAHVDTGANVLTF. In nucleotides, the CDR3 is TGCGCCAGCAGCTGGGCACACGTGGACACTGGGGCCAACGTCCTGACTTTC.

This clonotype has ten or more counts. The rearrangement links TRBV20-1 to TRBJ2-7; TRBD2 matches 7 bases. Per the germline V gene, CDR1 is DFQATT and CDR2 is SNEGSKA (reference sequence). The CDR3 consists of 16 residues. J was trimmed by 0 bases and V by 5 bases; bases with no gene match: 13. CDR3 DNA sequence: TGCAGTGCTCCCCTGCGGGAGCCCCTAAGCTCCTACGAGCAGTACTTC. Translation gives CSAPLREPLSSYEQYF.

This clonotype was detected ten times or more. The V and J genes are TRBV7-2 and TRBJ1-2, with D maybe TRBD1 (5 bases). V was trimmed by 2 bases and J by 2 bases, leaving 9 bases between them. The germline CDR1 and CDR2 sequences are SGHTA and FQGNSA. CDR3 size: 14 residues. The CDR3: CASSLMQGNYGYTF. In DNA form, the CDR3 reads TGTGCCAGCAGCTTAATGCAGGGAAACTATGGCTACACCTTC.

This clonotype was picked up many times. The CDR3 here is CASSVFLAGGRDEQFF. DNA for the CDR3: TGTGCCAGCAGCGTATTCCTAGCGGGAGGGCGGGATGAGCAGTTCTTC. The chain couples TRBV9 to TRBJ2-1, with 12 bases identical to TRBD2. The CDR3 totals 16 residues. Germline values: CDR1 SGDLS, CDR2 YYNGEE. V dropped 1 base and J dropped 8; count of bases not matched to a gene: 7.

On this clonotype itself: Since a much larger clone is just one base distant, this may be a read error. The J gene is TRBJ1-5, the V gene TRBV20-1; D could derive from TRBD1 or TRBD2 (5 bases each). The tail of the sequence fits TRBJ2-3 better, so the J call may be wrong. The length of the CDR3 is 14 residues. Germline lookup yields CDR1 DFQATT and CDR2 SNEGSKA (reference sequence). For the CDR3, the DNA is TGCAGTGCTAGAGATTGGGGGAGCAATCAGCCCCAGTATTTT. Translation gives CSARDWGSNQPQYF.

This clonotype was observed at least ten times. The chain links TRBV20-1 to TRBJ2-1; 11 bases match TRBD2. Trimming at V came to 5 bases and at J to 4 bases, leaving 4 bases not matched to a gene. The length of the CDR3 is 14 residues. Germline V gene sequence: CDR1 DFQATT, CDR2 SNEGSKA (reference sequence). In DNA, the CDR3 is TGCAGTGCTGCTACTAGCGGGGGTTACAATGAGCAGTTCTTC. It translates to CSAATSGGYNEQFF.

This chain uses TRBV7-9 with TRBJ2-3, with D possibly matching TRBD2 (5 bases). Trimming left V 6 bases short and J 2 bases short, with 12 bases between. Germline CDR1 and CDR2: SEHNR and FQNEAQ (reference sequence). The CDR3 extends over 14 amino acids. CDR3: CASSGGTDTDTQYF. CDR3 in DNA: TGTGCCAGCAGTGGAGGCACGGACACAGATACGCAGTATTTT.

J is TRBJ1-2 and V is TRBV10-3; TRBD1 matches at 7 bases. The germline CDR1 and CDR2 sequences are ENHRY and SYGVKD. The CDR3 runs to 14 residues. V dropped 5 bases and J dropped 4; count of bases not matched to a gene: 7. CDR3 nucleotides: TGTGCCATCAGTCGGGACAGTGTGGTCTATGGCTACACCTTC. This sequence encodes CAISRDSVVYGYTF.

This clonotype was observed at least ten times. CDR3 in DNA: TGTGCCAGCAGCCACAGGACTCCCGGCGGGGAGCTGTTTTTT. Protein sequence: CASSHRTPGGELFF. The chain joins TRBV3-1 to TRBJ2-2, with D perhaps TRBD2 (5 bases). V was trimmed by 3 bases and J by 7 bases, leaving 12 bases between them. CDR3 length equals 14 residues. The germline CDR1 and CDR2 sequences are LGHDT and YNNKEL (reference sequence).

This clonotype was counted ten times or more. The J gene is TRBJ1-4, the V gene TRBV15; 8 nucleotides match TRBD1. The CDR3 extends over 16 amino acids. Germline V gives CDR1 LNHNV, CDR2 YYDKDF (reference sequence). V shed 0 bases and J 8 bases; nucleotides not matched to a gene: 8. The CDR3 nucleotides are TGTGCCACCAGCAGAGATCCTGGACAGGGAGGGGAAAAACTGTTTTTT. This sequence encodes CATSRDPGQGGEKLFF.

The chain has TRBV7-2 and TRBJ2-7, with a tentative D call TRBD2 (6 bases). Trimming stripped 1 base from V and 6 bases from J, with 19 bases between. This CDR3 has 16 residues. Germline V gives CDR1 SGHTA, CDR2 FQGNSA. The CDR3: CASSLVAGIGGSEQYF. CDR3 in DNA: TGTGCCAGCAGCTTAGTAGCTGGGATCGGGGGTTCCGAGCAGTACTTC.

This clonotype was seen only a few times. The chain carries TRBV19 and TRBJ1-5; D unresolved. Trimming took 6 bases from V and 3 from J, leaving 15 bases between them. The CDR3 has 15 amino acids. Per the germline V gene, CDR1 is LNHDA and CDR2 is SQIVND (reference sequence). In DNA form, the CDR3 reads TGTGCCAGTAGCCAGCGCAAGTCTTACAATCAGCCCCAGCATTTT. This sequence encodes CASSQRKSYNQPQHF.

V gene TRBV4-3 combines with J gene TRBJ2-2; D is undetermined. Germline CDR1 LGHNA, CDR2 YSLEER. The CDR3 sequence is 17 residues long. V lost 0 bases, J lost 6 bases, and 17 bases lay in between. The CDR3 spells CASSQDMDGYSPGELFF. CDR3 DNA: TGCGCCAGCAGCCAAGATATGGACGGTTACTCCCCCGGGGAGCTGTTTTTT.

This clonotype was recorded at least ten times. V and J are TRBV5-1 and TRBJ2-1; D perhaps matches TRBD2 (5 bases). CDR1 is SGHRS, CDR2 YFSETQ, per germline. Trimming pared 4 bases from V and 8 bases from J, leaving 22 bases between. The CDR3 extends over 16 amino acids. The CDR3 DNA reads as TGCGCCAGCAGCCGCGAACTAGGGCCTAGGAGTGATGAGCAGTTCTTC. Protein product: CASSRELGPRSDEQFF.

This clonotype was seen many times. CDR3 in DNA: TGCAGCGTTGAAGATCGCGCTCAAGGACCAGACAGGGTCTATGGCTACACCTTC. Protein sequence: CSVEDRAQGPDRVYGYTF. V gene TRBV29-1 combines with J gene TRBJ1-2, with 7 bases lining up with TRBD1. With 0 bases clipped from V and 4 bases from J, the junction kept 17 bases outside the gene matches. CDR3 length equals 18 residues. CDR1 and CDR2 from the germline V gene are SQVTM and ANQGSEA.

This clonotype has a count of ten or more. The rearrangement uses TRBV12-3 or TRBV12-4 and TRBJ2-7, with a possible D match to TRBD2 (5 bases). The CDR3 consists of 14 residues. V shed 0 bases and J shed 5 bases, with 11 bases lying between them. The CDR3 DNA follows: TGTGCCAGCAGTTTAGCGGTCTTGAGGGACGAGCAGTACTTC. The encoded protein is CASSLAVLRDEQYF.

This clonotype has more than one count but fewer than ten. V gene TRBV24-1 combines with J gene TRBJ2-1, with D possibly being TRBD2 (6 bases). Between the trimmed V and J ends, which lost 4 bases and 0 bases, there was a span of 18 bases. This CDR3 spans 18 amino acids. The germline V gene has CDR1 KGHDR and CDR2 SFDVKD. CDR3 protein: CATSEGVRRGNSYNEQFF. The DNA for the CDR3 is TGTGCCACCAGTGAGGGAGTTAGGCGGGGTAACTCCTACAATGAGCAGTTCTTC.

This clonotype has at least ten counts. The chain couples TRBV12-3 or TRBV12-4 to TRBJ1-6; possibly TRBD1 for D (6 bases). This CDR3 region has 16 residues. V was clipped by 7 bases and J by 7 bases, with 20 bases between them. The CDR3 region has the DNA TGTGCCAGCACCTTGGGGTCGGAAAGGGGGAATTCACCCCTCCACTTT. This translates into CASTLGSERGNSPLHF.

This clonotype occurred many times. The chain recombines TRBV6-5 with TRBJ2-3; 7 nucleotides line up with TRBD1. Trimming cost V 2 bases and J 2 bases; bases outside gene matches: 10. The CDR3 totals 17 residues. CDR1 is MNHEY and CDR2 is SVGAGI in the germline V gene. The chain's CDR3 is CASSYGQEGGYTDTQYF. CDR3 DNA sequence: TGTGCCAGCAGTTACGGACAGGAAGGGGGTTACACAGATACGCAGTATTTT.

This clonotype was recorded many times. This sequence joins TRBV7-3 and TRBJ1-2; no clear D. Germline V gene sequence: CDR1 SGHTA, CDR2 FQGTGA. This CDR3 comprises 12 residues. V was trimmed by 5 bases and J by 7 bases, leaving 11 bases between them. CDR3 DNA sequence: TGTGCCAGCAGCCCGCCGGACTTTGGCTACACCTTC. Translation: CASSPPDFGYTF.

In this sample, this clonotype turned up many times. For the CDR3, the DNA is TGCAGTGCTGACCCCCGGCAGCTAGGCTACACCTTC. This sequence encodes CSADPRQLGYTF. This sequence joins TRBV20-1 and TRBJ1-2, with D unclear. Between the trimmed V and J ends, which lost 5 bases and 8 bases, there was a span of 15 bases. Germline V gives CDR1 DFQATT, CDR2 SNEGSKA (reference sequence). The CDR3 is 12 residues long.